These 21 T cell receptor beta chains came from one sample sequenced in a study of T cells in tuberculosis. Produced via immunoSEQ multiplex PCR; TCRdb's table is partial and in-frame only. The sample has 40,000 to 45,000 clones; nearly 95% are singletons. Material: PBMCs. The receptors were sampled from a donor between 10 and 35 years old with latent tuberculosis or without tuberculosis infection.

This chain's CDR3 is CASSPGGHSGNTIYF. As DNA, the CDR3 is TGTGCCAGCAGTCCCGGGGGTCACTCTGGAAACACCATATATTTT. The V gene is TRBV27, the J gene TRBJ1-3; D perhaps matches TRBD1 (5 bases). The germline CDR1 and CDR2 sequences are MNHEY and SMNVEV (reference sequence). V was pared by 5 bases and J by 0 bases, with 11 bases between. CDR3 length equals 15 residues.

The chain has TRBV5-4 and TRBJ2-7, with 9 nucleotides matching TRBD2. The CDR3 is made up of 17 amino acids. Germline V gene lookup returns CDR1 SGHNT and CDR2 YYREEE (reference sequence). V trimming: 0 bases; J trimming: 3 bases; junction bases outside the gene matches: 10. The CDR3 region has the DNA TGTGCCAGCAGCTTGGGGGCGGGGGGGGCCCCTATCTACGAGCAGTACTTC. Translating it yields CASSLGAGGAPIYEQYF.

The chain has TRBV30 and TRBJ1-1, with D perhaps TRBD1 (5 bases). The CDR3 sequence is 21 residues long. V lost 4 bases and J 1 base, leaving 34 bases between the germline ends. Germline CDR1 and CDR2: GTSNPN and SVGIG (reference sequence). The CDR3 here is CAWTIHSLRGTPGGKNTEAFF. CDR3 sequence (DNA): TGTGCCTGGACCATACACTCCCTCCGTGGGACCCCCGGGGGAAAGAACACTGAAGCTTTCTTT.

V and J are TRBV7-9 and TRBJ2-7, with 8 bases lining up with TRBD2. The germline V gene encodes CDR1 SEHNR and CDR2 FQNEAQ (reference sequence). V gave up 1 base and J gave up 1 base; unmatched junction bases: 15. The CDR3 has 19 amino acids. The CDR3 loop is CASSLGTGGPGGRSYEQYF. The CDR3 DNA reads as TGTGCCAGCAGCTTAGGGACGGGAGGGCCGGGGGGAAGGTCCTACGAGCAGTACTTC.

The genes are TRBV6-1 and TRBJ1-2; D perhaps matches TRBD1 (5 bases). Germline V gene sequence: CDR1 MNHNS, CDR2 SASEGT. There are 17 residues in the CDR3. Trimming cost V 2 bases and J 3 bases, with 19 bases left between them. Here the CDR3 reads CASSEMDGGVPHYGYTF. Written as DNA, the CDR3 is TGTGCCAGCAGTGAAATGGACGGAGGGGTCCCCCACTATGGCTACACCTTC.

The chain recombines TRBV27 with TRBJ2-7; D gene ambiguous. The germline V and J ends were trimmed by 3 bases and 1 base, with 7 bases remaining between them. Germline V gene lookup returns CDR1 MNHEY and CDR2 SMNVEV (reference sequence). This CDR3 is built from 13 residues. The CDR3 coding sequence is TGTGCCAGCAGTTTTTCCCCGTCCTACGAGCAGTACTTC. As protein: CASSFSPSYEQYF.

The chain carries TRBV7-7 and TRBJ2-3, with 7 nucleotides matching TRBD1. The trim removed 3 bases at V and 1 base at J, leaving 4 bases unmatched. Per germline, CDR1 SSHAT and CDR2 FNYEAQ (reference sequence). This CDR3 has 15 residues. CDR3 sequence: CASSFSQGGTDTQYF. The CDR3 DNA reads as TGTGCCAGCAGCTTTAGTCAGGGGGGCACAGATACGCAGTATTTT.

The rearrangement links TRBV11-2 to TRBJ2-1; D unclear. The V gene lost 0 bases and the J gene lost 10 bases, with 10 bases spanning the gap. This CDR3 spans 13 amino acids. From germline, CDR1 is SGHAT and CDR2 FQNNGV. The CDR3 loop is CASSLDPGREQFF. The CDR3, as DNA: TGTGCCAGCAGCTTAGATCCAGGCCGGGAGCAGTTCTTC.

V gene TRBV2 combines with J gene TRBJ2-7, with 9 bases that match TRBD1. CDR3 length: 14 residues. Trimming removed 3 bases from V and 2 bases from J; junction bases left unmatched: 2. Germline CDR1 and CDR2: SNHLY and FYNNEI. CDR3 sequence (DNA): TGTGCCAGCAGTGATGACAGGGGGACCTACGAGCAGTACTTC. Its protein product is CASSDDRGTYEQYF. The whole variable domain, filled in from reference TRBV2 and TRBJ2-7, reads EPEVTQTPSHQVTQMGQEVILRCVPISNHLYFYWYRQILGQKVEFLVSFYNNEISEKSEIFDDQFSVERPDGSNFTLKIRSTKLEDSAMYFCASSDDRGTYEQYFGPGTRLTVT.

The chain couples TRBV9 to TRBJ2-7; D is possibly TRBD2 (6 bases). The CDR3 contains 14 residues. Germline loops: CDR1 SGDLS, CDR2 YYNGEE. V shed 2 bases and J shed 4 bases, with 13 bases lying between them. This chain's CDR3 is CASSVGTGDYEQYF. CDR3 nucleotides: TGTGCCAGCAGCGTCGGGACTGGGGATTACGAGCAGTACTTC. The full variable domain, rest sourced from reference TRBV9 and TRBJ2-7, is DSGVTQTPKHLITATGQRVTLRCSPRSGDLSVYWYQQSLDQGLQFLIQYYNGEERAKGNILERFSAQQFPDLHSELNLSSLELGDSALYFCASSVGTGDYEQYFGPGTRLTVT.

This rearrangement joins TRBV5-1 to TRBJ1-6; 10 bases map to TRBD1. This CDR3 has 15 amino acids. V trimming: 4 bases; J trimming: 16 bases; junction bases outside the gene matches: 14. The germline CDR1 and CDR2 sequences are SGHRS and YFSETQ. CDR3 amino acids: CASSPWPGTGAVLHF. In DNA, the CDR3 is TGCGCCAGCAGCCCTTGGCCGGGGACAGGGGCCGTGCTCCACTTT.

The chain carries TRBV7-9 and TRBJ2-7; TRBD2 is a possible D gene (6 bases). CDR3 size: 15 residues. Germline V gives CDR1 SEHNR, CDR2 FQNEAQ (reference sequence). Trimming removed 5 bases from V and 5 bases from J, with 19 bases in between. CDR3 in amino acids: CASSPPGAGKDEQYF. The CDR3 DNA reads as TGTGCCAGCAGCCCCCCCGGGGCGGGAAAAGACGAGCAGTACTTC.

CDR3 nucleotide sequence: TGTGCCAGCAGCCGGCCGGGGGTCTTCTACAATGAGCAGTTCTTC. This sequence encodes CASSRPGVFYNEQFF. V is TRBV5-4 and J is TRBJ2-1; maybe TRBD2 (6 bases). Trimming took 4 bases from V and 3 from J, leaving 14 bases between them. Germline V gene lookup returns CDR1 SGHNT and CDR2 YYREEE (reference sequence). The CDR3 has 15 amino acids.

The chain recombines TRBV6-6 with TRBJ2-7; 9 bases are a match to TRBD1. The length of the CDR3 is 16 residues. V lost 5 bases and J lost 1; bases outside the gene matches: 9. Looked up from germline, CDR1 is MNHNY and CDR2 is SVGAGI (reference sequence). CDR3 amino acids: CASSPTGGSKSYEQYF. For the CDR3, the DNA is TGTGCCAGCAGTCCTACAGGGGGCTCAAAGTCCTACGAGCAGTACTTC.

This chain uses TRBV4-2 with TRBJ1-1, with 8 bases that match TRBD1. There are 14 residues in the CDR3. Germline CDR1 is LGHNA and CDR2 is YNFKEQ. V lost 1 base, J lost 3 bases, and 1 base stayed unmatched. CDR3: CASSQGRGHTEAFF. For the CDR3, the DNA is TGTGCCAGCAGCCAAGGCAGGGGGCACACTGAAGCTTTCTTT.

The CDR3: CASSPEGRGRGGNQPQHF. The CDR3, as DNA: TGTGCCAGCTCACCAGAGGGCAGGGGGCGCGGTGGCAATCAGCCCCAGCATTTT. The chain is built from TRBV18 and TRBJ1-5; 8 positions match TRBD1. Trimming at V came to 2 bases and at J to 2 bases, leaving 11 bases not matched to a gene. The germline V gene encodes CDR1 KGHSH and CDR2 LQKENI. The CDR3 has 18 residues.

J is TRBJ1-2 and V is TRBV10-3; D possibly corresponds to TRBD1 (6 bases). Germline V lookup: CDR1 ENHRY, CDR2 SYGVKD. Trimming removed 3 bases from V and 12 bases from J, with 14 bases in between. The CDR3 has 12 amino acids. The CDR3 DNA sequence: TGTGCCATCAGTGACCCCGTGACAGGTCACACCTTC. Translation: CAISDPVTGHTF.

The gene calls are TRBV2 and TRBJ1-2; 7 bases are a match to TRBD1. After removal of 6 bases from V and 6 bases from J, the junction contained 10 bases not matched to a gene. Germline CDR1 reads SNHLY; CDR2 reads FYNNEI. CDR3 length: 14 residues. The CDR3, as DNA: TGTGCCAGCAGGACCAACAGGGGACGAGATGGCTACACCTTC. As protein: CASRTNRGRDGYTF.

The chain joins TRBV27 to TRBJ1-3; D remains ambiguous. The CDR3 covers 13 residues. V gave up 2 bases and J gave up 8 bases, with 10 bases separating them. Per the germline V gene, CDR1 is MNHEY and CDR2 is SMNVEV (reference sequence). The CDR3, as DNA: TGTGCCAGCAGTTTAGACAATGGTTACACCATATATTTT. It translates to CASSLDNGYTIYF.

This sequence joins TRBV7-6 and TRBJ2-3, with 7 bases matching TRBD1. After removal of 7 bases from V and 8 bases from J, the junction contained 15 bases not matched to a gene. Looked up from germline, CDR1 is SGHVS and CDR2 is FNYEAQ. The CDR3 loop spans 15 amino acids. Here the CDR3 DNA reads TGTGCCAGCACGTCCGGGACAGTGGACCGGGGTACGCAGTATTTT. It encodes CASTSGTVDRGTQYF.

J is TRBJ1-3 and V is TRBV6-1, with 10 nucleotides matching TRBD1. The V segment lost 2 bases and the J segment 0 bases; nucleotides outside the gene matches: 7. The CDR3 runs 18 residues. Germline CDR1 and CDR2: MNHNS and SASEGT. CDR3 sequence (DNA): TGTGCCAGCAGTGAAAGGGACAGGGGAGTCTACTCTGGAAACACCATATATTTT. This encodes CASSERDRGVYSGNTIYF.